A selection of T cell receptor beta chains follows, all from one sample in a study of radiotherapy plus CTLA-4 blockade in lung cancer. Repertoires were generated with immunoSEQ multiplex PCR, while TCRdb's copy carries only in-frame clones and drops some. The sample lists more than 100,000 clones; around 90% were seen once. The sample consisted of peripheral blood, taken from a patient treated with radiotherapy plus ipilimumab. These receptors originate from a human donor with non-small cell lung cancer that progressed on radiotherapy plus ipilimumab. Each CDR3 is given with its conserved first and last residue. The size entry is marked missing in some rows and otherwise reads once, few, many or a size class.

TRBV11-2,.,TRBJ2-7,CASSLLASVSYEQYF
TRBV7-9,.,TRBJ2-7,CASSLARDSYEQYF
TRBV6-4,.,TRBJ1-2,CASSEWSGGSYGYTF
TRBV7-9,.,TRBJ2-7,CASSPDGSTSWQYF
TRBV27,.,TRBJ2-1,CASSAFSSGRAVEQFF
TRBV7-9,few,TRBJ1-2,CASEGSYGYTF
TRBV5-1,.,TRBJ1-3,CASSLGQGKAGNTIYF
TRBV5-6,.,TRBJ1-2,CASSLGQAPHGYTF
TRBV19,.,TRBJ1-1,CASSWGTTEAFF
TRBV7-2,.,TRBJ2-2,CASSPLAGGTGELFF
TRBV29-1,.,TRBJ1-1,CSFSRQNTEAFF
TRBV7-9,.,TRBJ2-7,CASSSGLGYEQYF
TRBV18,once,TRBJ2-5,CASSPLADQETQYF
TRBV11-2,.,TRBJ2-4,CASETLAKNIQYF
TRBV30,.,TRBJ2-7,CAWRGAGVREQYF
TRBV4-1,.,TRBJ2-2,CASSPPWGVGPNTGELFF
TRBV5-1,.,TRBJ2-1,CASSRTGTSSYNEQFF
TRBV27,.,TRBJ2-6,CASTTGTGANVLTF
TRBV29-1,.,TRBJ1-4,CSVGRKGTEKLFF
TRBV30,.,TRBJ2-5,CAWSVPSGRGETQYF
TRBV9,.,TRBJ2-3,CASSVNLIATQYF
TRBV27,few,TRBJ1-1,CASSLWGVGTEAFF
TRBV19,.,TRBJ1-1,CASIGRAANTEAFF
TRBV5-1,.,TRBJ2-7,CASSIGTNAYEQYF
TRBV4-1,.,TRBJ2-1,CASSPSPAALYNEQFF
TRBV27,once,TRBJ1-1,CASRGTTGAFF
TRBV7-8,once,TRBJ2-3,CASSLRTGGSDTQYF
TRBV28,.,TRBJ1-5,CASSLYPSGSNQPQHF
TRBV2,few,TRBJ2-7,CASSFQGYEQYF
TRBV10-3,.,TRBJ2-5,CAIRQDRGEETQYF
TRBV18,.,TRBJ1-1,CASSPQGQNTEAFF
TRBV10-2,.,TRBJ2-5,CASGGQTYQETQYF
TRBV2,.,TRBJ2-2,CASSAGELNTGELFF
TRBV7-8,.,TRBJ1-2,CASSLAQGTYGYTF
TRBV7-2,once,TRBJ2-5,CASSLAGGETQYF
TRBV5-1,once,TRBJ1-2,CASSLGVRGSGYGYTF
TRBV18,.,TRBJ1-5,CASSPGTDNQPQHF
TRBV7-9,few,TRBJ1-3,CASSLLEGSRGNTIYF
TRBV9,.,TRBJ2-1,CASSVVATYNEQFF
TRBV15,.,TRBJ1-5,CATSRERDRANQPQHF
TRBV7-9,.,TRBJ1-2,CASSLRVSGGGDGYYGYTF
TRBV5-1,.,TRBJ2-1,CASSTRPDSYNEQFF
TRBV11-3,.,TRBJ2-3,CASSLNGWGPDTQYF
TRBV10-3,few,TRBJ2-7,CAINDGQGYEQYF
TRBV11-2,.,TRBJ1-2,CASSFGQAGARGYGYTF